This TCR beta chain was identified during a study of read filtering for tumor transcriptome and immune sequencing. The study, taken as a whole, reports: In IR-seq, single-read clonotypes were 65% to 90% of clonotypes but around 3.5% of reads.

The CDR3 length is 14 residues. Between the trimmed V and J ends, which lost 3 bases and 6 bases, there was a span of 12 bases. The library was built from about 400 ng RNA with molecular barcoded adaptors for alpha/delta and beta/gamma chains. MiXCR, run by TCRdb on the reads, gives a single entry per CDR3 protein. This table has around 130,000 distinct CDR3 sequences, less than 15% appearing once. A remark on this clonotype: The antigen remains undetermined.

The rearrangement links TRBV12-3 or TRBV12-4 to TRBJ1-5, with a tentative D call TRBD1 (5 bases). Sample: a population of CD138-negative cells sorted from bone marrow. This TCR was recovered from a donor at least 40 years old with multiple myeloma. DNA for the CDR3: TGTGCCAGCAGTTTGGGGGGATCGGGTCAGCCCCAGCATTTT. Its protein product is CASSLGGSGQPQHF.